This T cell receptor (beta chain) was sequenced for a study of early T cells in non-severe SARS-CoV-2 infection (dated by TCRdb to the early 2020s). About the investigation overall: TCR sequencing used bulk RNA from unsorted whole blood, so alpha and beta chains could not be paired. Broad study findings and their caveats: VDJdb matching was skewed toward anti-spike CD8 responses and likely underestimated virus-specific expansions by missing private and CD4 specificities.

The method was 5' RACE. TCRdb lists the instrument as NextSeq 500. The TCR library protocol attached unique molecular identifiers to individual cDNA molecules to correct for sequencing error and PCR bias. Both TCR alpha and beta chains were sequenced, and tight co-correlation was observed between alpha and beta sequence abundances in each sample. Turning to the authors' computational methods: V gene, J gene and CDR3 annotation of TCR sequences was performed with Decombinator V4. TCRs were defined as expanded if a significant change between any two time points was detected under a Poisson model with p below 0.0001. TCR abundances were normalised to the total number of TCRs sequenced per sample and expressed as counts per million. MAIT TCRs were defined by TRAV1-2 paired with TRAJ12, TRAJ20 or TRAJ33, and iNKT TCRs by TRAV10 paired with TRAJ18. A search of VDJdb, accessed on 1 November 2021, was run for TCRs annotated to CMV, EBV and SARS-CoV-2, with TCRs annotated for multiple antigens excluded. The public sequencing data were trimmed at Q25 with fastp and processed into clonotypes with MiXCR by TCRdb, which kept only in-frame beta chains. CDR3 protein sequences are deduplicated, and each keeps its most common genes and DNA. TCRdb, not the authors, supplied the V and J calls. The sample table shows tens of thousands of distinct CDR3 sequences, and under 14% are seen once. The ten largest clones capture roughly 10% of the sample.

About this clonotype: The antigen this receptor binds is unknown. No qualities accompany the bases; no much larger clone lies one base away.

A case-control design nested within a healthcare worker cohort in London, UK, was used, with weekly nasopharyngeal swab PCR tests and blood sampling performed. Between 23 and 31 March 2020, the week of the UK lockdown, healthcare workers were enrolled and then followed up weekly for as long as 16 weeks. From the germline V gene (reference sequence), CDR1 is MNHEY and CDR2 is SMNVEV. Reading from cysteine to phenylalanine, the CDR3 counts 15 amino acids. The only DNA kept is the CDR3, 45 bases in frame from the first base. A distance of 15 bases separates the germline ends of V and J, which lose 5 bases and 7 bases respectively.

This clonotype originated in an adult who was a healthcare worker with PCR-confirmed SARS-CoV-2 infection or an uninfected control (not recorded which). Sequenced material: whole blood. The chain is assembled from TRBV27 and TRBJ1-6, and TRBD1 may be the D gene, going by 5 matching bases. The DNA sequence is given as TGTGCCAGCAGTATTCCGGGACGGCCAAATTCACCCCTCCACTTT. Its protein reads: CASSIPGRPNSPLHF.